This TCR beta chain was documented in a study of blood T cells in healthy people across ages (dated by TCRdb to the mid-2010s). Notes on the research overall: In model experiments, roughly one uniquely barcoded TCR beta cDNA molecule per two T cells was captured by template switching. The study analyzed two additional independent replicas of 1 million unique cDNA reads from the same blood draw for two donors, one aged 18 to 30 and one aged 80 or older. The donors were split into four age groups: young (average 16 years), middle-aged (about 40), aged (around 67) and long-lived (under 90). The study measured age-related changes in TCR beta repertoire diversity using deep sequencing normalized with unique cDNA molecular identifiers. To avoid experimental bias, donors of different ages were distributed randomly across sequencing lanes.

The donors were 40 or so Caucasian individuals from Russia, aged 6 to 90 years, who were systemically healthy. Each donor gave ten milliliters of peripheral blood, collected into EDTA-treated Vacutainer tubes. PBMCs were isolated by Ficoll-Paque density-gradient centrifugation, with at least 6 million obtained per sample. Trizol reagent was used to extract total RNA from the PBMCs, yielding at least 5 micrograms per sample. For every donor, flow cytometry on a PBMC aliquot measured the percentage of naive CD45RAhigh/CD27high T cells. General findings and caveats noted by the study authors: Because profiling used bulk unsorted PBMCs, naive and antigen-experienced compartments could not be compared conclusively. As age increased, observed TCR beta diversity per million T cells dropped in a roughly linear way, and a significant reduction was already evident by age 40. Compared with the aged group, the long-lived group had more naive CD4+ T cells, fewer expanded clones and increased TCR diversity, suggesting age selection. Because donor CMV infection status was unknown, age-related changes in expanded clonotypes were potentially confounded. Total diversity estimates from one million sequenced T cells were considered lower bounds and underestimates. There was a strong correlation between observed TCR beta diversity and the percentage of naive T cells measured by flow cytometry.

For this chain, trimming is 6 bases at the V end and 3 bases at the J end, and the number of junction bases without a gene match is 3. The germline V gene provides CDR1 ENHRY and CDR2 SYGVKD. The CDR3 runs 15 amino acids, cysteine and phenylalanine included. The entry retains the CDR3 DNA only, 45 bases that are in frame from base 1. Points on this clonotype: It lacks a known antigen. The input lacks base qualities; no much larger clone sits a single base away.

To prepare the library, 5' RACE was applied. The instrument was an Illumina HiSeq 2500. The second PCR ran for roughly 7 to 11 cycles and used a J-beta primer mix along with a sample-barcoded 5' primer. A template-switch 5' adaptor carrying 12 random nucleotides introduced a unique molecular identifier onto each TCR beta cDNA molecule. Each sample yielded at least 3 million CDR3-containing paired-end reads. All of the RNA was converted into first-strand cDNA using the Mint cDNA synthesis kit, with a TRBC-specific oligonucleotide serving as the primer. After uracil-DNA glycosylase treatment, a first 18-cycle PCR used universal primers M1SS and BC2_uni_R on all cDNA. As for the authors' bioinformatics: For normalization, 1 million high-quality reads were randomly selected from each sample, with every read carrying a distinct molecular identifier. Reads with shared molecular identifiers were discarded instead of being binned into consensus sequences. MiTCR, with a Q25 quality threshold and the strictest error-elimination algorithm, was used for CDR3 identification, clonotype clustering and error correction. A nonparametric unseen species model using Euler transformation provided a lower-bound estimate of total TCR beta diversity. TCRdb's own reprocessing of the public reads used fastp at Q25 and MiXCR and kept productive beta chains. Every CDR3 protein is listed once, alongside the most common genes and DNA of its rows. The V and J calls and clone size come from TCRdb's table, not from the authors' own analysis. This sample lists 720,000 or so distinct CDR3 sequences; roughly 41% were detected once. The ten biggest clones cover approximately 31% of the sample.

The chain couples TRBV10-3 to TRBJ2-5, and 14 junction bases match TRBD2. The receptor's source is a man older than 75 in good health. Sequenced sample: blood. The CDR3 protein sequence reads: CAISRLAGGEETQYF. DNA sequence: TGTGCCATCAGCAGACTAGCGGGAGGGGAAGAGACCCAGTACTTC.